Listed here is a single T cell receptor (beta chain). Germline CDR1 and CDR2: SGHKS and YYEKEE (reference sequence). The V and J ends lost 0 bases and 4 bases respectively, with 13 bases between them. There are 15 residues in the CDR3. The data derive from a study of blood T cell repertoires in COVID-19. The method was immunoSEQ multiplex PCR; TCRdb's version includes in-frame clones alone and lacks a portion of them. Here the sample spans hundreds of thousands of clones, 85% to 90% being singletons. The specimen sequenced was peripheral blood. The rearrangement links TRBV5-5 to TRBJ1-1; the D is unclear. This clonotype was sampled from a woman aged 40 to 50 with COVID-19, enrolled during active disease. CDR3 loop: CASSLVLRWSTEAFF. DNA of the CDR3: TGTGCCAGCAGCTTGGTTCTCAGATGGAGCACTGAAGCTTTCTTT.